The entry that follows covers one T cell receptor beta chain sequence. In the authors' workflow: Estimated nucleated cell counts came from reference gene primer amplification. The method was immunoSEQ multiplex PCR; TCRdb's version includes in-frame clones alone and lacks a portion of them. The DNA gave D and trimming, while V, J and clone size come from that table. The sample has around 250,000 clones, approximately 83% seen once. Germline V CDR1 and CDR2: DFQATT, SNEGSKA (reference sequence). The CDR3 is 10 amino acids. With 5 bases removed from V and 2 bases from J, the gap between germline ends came to 3 bases. The source of the sample is a study of blood T cell repertoires in COVID-19. Participants were aged 18 to 89 years, lived in about 26 US areas, and enrolled virtually.

The TCR was taken from a woman aged 45 to 65 who had recovered from COVID-19. The rearrangement joins TRBV20-1 to TRBJ1-2, with D hard to call. Sequencing used PBMCs or T cells enriched from blood (not recorded which). The CDR3 bases are TGCAGTGCTTCAAACTATGGCTACACCTTC. It specifies CSASNYGYTF.